These 2 T cell receptor beta chains came from one sample sequenced in a study of monozygotic twins with cystic fibrosis. The table came from immunoSEQ multiplex PCR; TCRdb's copy has only in-frame clones and leaves some out. The table records 14,000 to 15,000 clones, around 83% of them present only once. Material: blood. The source of these receptors is a boy between 10 and 17 years old with cystic fibrosis.

V is TRBV5-4 and J is TRBJ1-1, with TRBD1 matching 7 bases. Looked up from germline, CDR1 is SGHNT and CDR2 is YYREEE (reference sequence). This CDR3 is built from 17 residues. V lost 4 bases to trimming and J lost 1 base; unmatched junction nucleotides: 13. The CDR3 nucleotides read TGTGCCAGCAGCCCCGACAGGGCCTACTATGCGAACACTGAAGCTTTCTTT. This encodes CASSPDRAYYANTEAFF.

The chain links TRBV10-3 to TRBJ1-3; D ambiguous. The germline gives CDR1 ENHRY, CDR2 SYGVKD. Trimming pared 6 bases from V and 0 bases from J, leaving 6 bases between. The CDR3 runs to 13 residues. This chain's CDR3 is CAIRRFSGNTIYF. As DNA, the CDR3 is TGTGCCATCAGACGGTTCTCTGGAAACACCATATATTTT.